The following is a T cell receptor (beta chain) sequence with its context. Antigen unknown. The data stem from a study of shared clonotypes between healthy human individuals. The overall study: The study used three CD4 naive, three CD4 memory, two CD8 naive and one CD8 memory plate per donor.

The V end lost 0 bases, the J end lost 4 bases, and 10 bases lay between the germline ends. CDR3 length equals 14 residues. Germline CDR1 reads SGHRS; CDR2 reads YFSETQ. Investigators divided CD4+ cells into CD45RA+ naive and CD45RA-negative memory subsets. Some clones are missing from TCRdb's copy, which holds only in-frame ones; the method was immunoSEQ multiplex PCR. The table shows about 1.5 million clones, with around 98% occurring only once. Study-level findings and limits: Generally, naive subsets came out with larger estimated richness than memory subsets. Shared clonotypes: roughly 5% naive CD4, roughly 4% naive CD8, less than 2.5% memory CD4, 0.4% to 0.5% memory CD8.

The origin of this receptor is a man aged 25-45 years in good health. Sequencing was performed on naive CD4+ T cells sorted from blood. The sample's subset: CD45RA+ positively selected. The chain recombines TRBV5-1 with TRBJ1-1; D is undetermined. CDR3 in DNA: TGCGCCAGCAGCTTGGGAGACCAGCTCACTGAAGCTTTCTTT. This sequence encodes CASSLGDQLTEAFF.